These 10 T cell receptor beta chains came from one sample sequenced in a study of OX40 agonist ivuxolimab in advanced cancers. Measured with immunoSEQ multiplex PCR; TCRdb has only the in-frame clones, and not every one. The sample has about 80,000 clones, roughly 93% seen once. Here the sequenced sample was CD4+ or CD8+ T cells sorted from blood, taken in a trial of the OX40 agonist ivuxolimab. The source of these receptors is an adult with an advanced solid tumor such as melanoma, head and neck, liver or kidney cancer.

The rearrangement links TRBV27 to TRBJ2-1; D uncertain. V dropped 3 bases and J dropped 8 bases, with 8 bases sitting between them. CDR1 is MNHEY and CDR2 is SMNVEV in the germline V gene (reference sequence). This CDR3 spans 12 amino acids. CDR3 sequence: CASSFEGYEQFF. As DNA, the CDR3 is TGTGCCAGCAGTTTTGAAGGGTATGAGCAGTTCTTC.

The chain uses TRBV10-3 and TRBJ2-1; the match to TRBD2 covers 11 bases. The length of the CDR3 is 15 residues. The germline CDR1 and CDR2 sequences are ENHRY and SYGVKD. Unmatched junction bases numbered 3, after V lost 3 bases and J lost 5 bases. In DNA, the CDR3 is TGTGCCATCAGTGATCTAGCGGGGGGCAACAATGAGCAGTTCTTC. Its translation: CAISDLAGGNNEQFF.

The chain joins TRBV7-2 to TRBJ2-7; 8 positions match TRBD1. The germline CDR1 and CDR2 sequences are SGHTA and FQGNSA. Trimming at V came to 3 bases and at J to 4 bases, leaving 5 bases not matched to a gene. The CDR3 is made up of 14 amino acids. The CDR3 loop is CASSFIQGAYEQYF. The CDR3, as DNA: TGTGCCAGCAGCTTTATCCAGGGGGCATACGAGCAGTACTTC.

The table lists this clone with a count of one. This sequence joins TRBV7-2 and TRBJ2-6; no firm D call. The CDR3 sequence is 18 residues long. Germline V gene data show CDR1 as SGHTA and CDR2 as FQGNSA. V was shortened by 0 bases and J by 0 bases, with 12 bases between the two germline ends. The CDR3 nucleotides read TGTGCCAGCAGCTTAGCAGCGACAATCTACTCTGGGGCCAACGTCCTGACTTTC. It is translated as CASSLAATIYSGANVLTF.

This clone has a single count. The chain is built from TRBV11-2 and TRBJ2-7; possible D gene TRBD1, 6 bases. V was trimmed by 3 bases and J by 4 bases, leaving 19 bases between them. This CDR3 is built from 16 residues. Germline V CDR1 and CDR2: SGHAT, FQNNGV. The CDR3 DNA reads as TGTGCCAGCAGCTTTACCCGACAGGTGACTAATTACGAGCAGTACTTC. Protein sequence: CASSFTRQVTNYEQYF. Supplemented by reference TRBV11-2 and TRBJ2-7, the full variable domain reads EAGVAQSPRYKIIEKRQSVAFWCNPISGHATLYWYQQILGQGPKLLIQFQNNGVVDDSQLPKDRFSAERLKGVDSTLKIQPAKLEDSAVYLCASSFTRQVTNYEQYFGPGTRLTVT.

The genes are TRBV14 and TRBJ2-3; D gene uncertain. Trimming cost V 2 bases and J 6 bases, with 6 bases left between them. CDR3 length: 12 amino acids. Germline CDR1 is SGHDN and CDR2 is FVKESK. Written as DNA, the CDR3 is TGTGCCAGCAGCCAATCCGGGGATACGCAGTATTTT. Amino acids: CASSQSGDTQYF.

V gene TRBV18 combines with J gene TRBJ2-1, with D maybe TRBD2 (7 bases). The CDR3 runs to 15 residues. V dropped 3 bases and J dropped 4 bases, with 13 bases sitting between them. The germline gives CDR1 KGHSH, CDR2 LQKENI. CDR3 region: CASSPAGAAYNEQFF. CDR3 bases: TGTGCCAGCTCACCTGCGGGGGCCGCATACAATGAGCAGTTCTTC.

The genes are TRBV7-9 and TRBJ1-6; D ambiguous. The germline V gene has CDR1 SEHNR and CDR2 FQNEAQ (reference sequence). Trimming shortened V by 0 bases and J by 0 bases, and 6 bases separated the two germline ends. The CDR3 sequence is 16 residues long. The DNA of the CDR3 is TGTGCCAGCAGCTTAGCCACGAGCTCCTATAATTCACCCCTCCACTTT. Protein product: CASSLATSSYNSPLHF.

The rearrangement links TRBV11-2 to TRBJ1-2; D unclear. The ends were cut back, 2 bases at V and 6 bases at J, with 10 bases in the middle. Per the germline V gene, CDR1 is SGHAT and CDR2 is FQNNGV. CDR3 size: 13 residues. CDR3 bases: TGTGCCAGCAGCTTACAACGGACGCATGGCTACACCTTC. Protein: CASSLQRTHGYTF.

The J gene is TRBJ2-3, the V gene TRBV4-3; TRBD2 matches 14 bases. J gave up 5 bases and V 2 bases, and 12 bases lay outside the gene matches. The CDR3 is 19 amino acids. Germline V gene sequence: CDR1 LGHNA, CDR2 YSLEER. CDR3 protein: CASSQLAGLGLAGGDTQYF. In DNA, the CDR3 is TGCGCCAGCAGCCAATTGGCCGGGCTCGGACTAGCGGGAGGAGATACGCAGTATTTT.